Following are 22 T cell receptor beta chains from one sample sequenced in a study of cytomegalovirus exposure and HLA in healthy donors. Both 60 Vbeta primers and 13 Jbeta primers went into the PCR. The method was immunoSEQ multiplex PCR; TCRdb's version includes in-frame clones alone and lacks a portion of them. The sample holds under 200,000 clones, roughly 68% seen once. Sequencing was carried out using PBMCs. The receptor source for this set is a woman in her 30s in good health and CMV-seronegative.

V is TRBV5-1 and J is TRBJ1-1; D is unclear. The CDR3 sequence is 13 residues long. The germline V gene encodes CDR1 SGHRS and CDR2 YFSETQ. V lost 0 bases to trimming and J lost 3 bases, with 6 bases between them. This chain's CDR3 is CASSLVSDTEAFF. CDR3 DNA sequence: TGCGCCAGCAGCTTGGTATCGGACACTGAAGCTTTCTTT.

The rearrangement links TRBV19 to TRBJ1-1; D remains unclear. Germline V gene sequence: CDR1 LNHDA, CDR2 SQIVND (reference sequence). The CDR3 is 14 amino acids. V was cut by 3 bases and J by 1 base, with 9 bases left in between. The CDR3 sequence: CASSIGPPNTEAFF. In DNA form, the CDR3 reads TGTGCCAGTAGTATTGGGCCCCCGAACACTGAAGCTTTCTTT.

The V gene is TRBV7-2, the J gene TRBJ1-2; weak D call: TRBD1 (6 bases). This CDR3 contains 15 residues. With 5 bases removed from V and 5 bases from J, the gap between germline ends came to 18 bases. CDR1 and CDR2 from the germline V gene are SGHTA and FQGNSA. The chain's CDR3 is CASSPRPQGNYGYTF. The CDR3 region has the DNA TGTGCCAGCAGCCCCCGACCACAGGGAAATTATGGCTACACCTTC. Looking up the rest from reference TRBV7-2 and TRBJ1-2 gives the full variable domain: GAGVSQSPSNKVTEKGKDVELRCDPISGHTALYWYRQSLGQGLEFLIYFQGNSAPDKSGLPSDRFSAERTGGSVSTLTIQRTQQEDSAVYLCASSPRPQGNYGYTFGSGTRLTVV.

The chain uses TRBV4-2 and TRBJ2-3; D is unresolved. Germline assignment: CDR1 LGHNA and CDR2 YNFKEQ. This CDR3 has 14 residues. Deletions cut 0 bases from V and 1 base from J, with 5 bases between. Here the CDR3 reads CASSQDLGTDTQYF. CDR3 nucleotide sequence: TGTGCCAGCAGCCAAGATCTCGGCACAGATACGCAGTATTTT.

The chain employs TRBV7-2 and TRBJ2-1; D is perhaps TRBD2 (6 bases). The CDR3 loop spans 15 amino acids. Trimming took off 1 base at V and 4 bases at J, with 11 bases between the two ends. Germline V lookup: CDR1 SGHTA, CDR2 FQGNSA. The DNA for the CDR3 is TGTGCCAGCAGCTTAGTGGGGACTTCGTACAATGAGCAGTTCTTC. This encodes CASSLVGTSYNEQFF.

The chain carries TRBV7-2 and TRBJ1-1, with D hard to call. The CDR3 consists of 13 residues. Per the germline V gene, CDR1 is SGHTA and CDR2 is FQGNSA. The germline V and J ends were trimmed by 3 bases and 7 bases, with 12 bases remaining between them. Written as DNA, the CDR3 is TGTGCCAGCAGCTTCTTGGAGGTGGGTGAAGCTTTCTTT. Protein: CASSFLEVGEAFF.

The chain joins TRBV27 to TRBJ2-7; 7 bases match TRBD1. J was trimmed by 3 bases and V by 6 bases; bases with no gene match: 8. Germline lookup yields CDR1 MNHEY and CDR2 SMNVEV (reference sequence). This CDR3 contains 14 residues. The CDR3 protein is CASRTTGKGYEQYF. In DNA, the CDR3 is TGTGCCAGCAGGACGACAGGGAAAGGCTACGAGCAGTACTTC.

Only a few counts were recorded for this clone. The gene calls are TRBV5-4 and TRBJ2-1; 8 bases line up with TRBD2. V trimming: 1 base; J trimming: 4 bases; junction bases outside the gene matches: 7. CDR3 length: 16 residues. The germline gives CDR1 SGHNT, CDR2 YYREEE (reference sequence). CDR3: CASSLYPGGTYNEQFF. The CDR3, as DNA: TGTGCCAGCAGCTTGTACCCGGGAGGGACTTACAATGAGCAGTTCTTC.

V is TRBV6-1 and J is TRBJ2-5; the match to TRBD1 covers 10 bases. Germline V gives CDR1 MNHNS, CDR2 SASEGT. This CDR3 contains 16 residues. Trimming at V came to 2 bases and at J to 5 bases, leaving 8 bases not matched to a gene. The CDR3 coding sequence is TGTGCCAGCAGTGAATTCGACAGGGGGCGCTTGGAGACCCAGTACTTC. This translates into CASSEFDRGRLETQYF.

The J gene is TRBJ2-7, the V gene TRBV7-9, with D tentatively TRBD2 (5 bases). From germline, CDR1 is SEHNR and CDR2 FQNEAQ (reference sequence). Trimming pared 5 bases from V and 5 bases from J, leaving 13 bases between. The CDR3 runs 13 residues. The CDR3 DNA sequence: TGTGCCAGCAGCGTCGGGGATTTCAACGAGCAGTACTTC. It translates to CASSVGDFNEQYF.

In its sample, this clone was seen a few times. The chain uses TRBV27 and TRBJ2-7; TRBD2 is a possible D gene (7 bases). The ends were cut back, 2 bases at V and 2 bases at J, with 13 bases in the middle. The CDR3 has 15 residues. Germline-derived CDR1 and CDR2 are MNHEY and SMNVEV (reference sequence). The CDR3 protein is CASSLRGREPYEQYF. CDR3 in DNA: TGTGCCAGCAGTTTAAGGGGGAGGGAACCCTACGAGCAGTACTTC.

This clone was observed once. This chain's CDR3 is CAWQTEGNEKLFF. CDR3 sequence (DNA): TGTGCCTGGCAGACCGAGGGTAATGAAAAACTGTTTTTT. V is TRBV30 and J is TRBJ1-4; D remains ambiguous. V was trimmed by 5 bases and J by 4 bases, leaving 11 bases between them. Germline CDR1 reads GTSNPN; CDR2 reads SVGIG (reference sequence). This CDR3 comprises 13 residues.

The chain carries TRBV5-4 and TRBJ1-1, with a tentative D call TRBD1 (6 bases). The CDR3 is 12 amino acids. V lost 4 bases and J lost 4, with 8 bases in between. Germline V gene data show CDR1 as SGHNT and CDR2 as YYREEE (reference sequence). The CDR3 is CASSQGSTEAFF. The CDR3 nucleotides are TGTGCCAGCAGCCAGGGGTCCACTGAAGCTTTCTTT.

This chain joins TRBV5-1 and TRBJ1-1; D is unresolved. Trimming took 0 bases from V and 1 from J, leaving 13 bases between them. Germline loops: CDR1 SGHRS, CDR2 YFSETQ. The CDR3 loop spans 16 amino acids. The CDR3 loop is CASSLEPTSTNTEAFF. Written as DNA, the CDR3 is TGCGCCAGCAGCTTGGAGCCGACAAGTACGAACACTGAAGCTTTCTTT.

Concerning this clone itself: At the DNA level, this CDR3 is encoded by other sequences in the same sample as well. The chain carries TRBV2 and TRBJ1-2, with D perhaps matching TRBD1 (5 bases). Between the trimmed V and J ends, which lost 1 base and 3 bases, there was a span of 6 bases. This CDR3 spans 13 amino acids. Germline V gene sequence: CDR1 SNHLY, CDR2 FYNNEI. The CDR3 here is CASSEGGDYGYTF. CDR3 in DNA: TGTGCCAGCAGTGAAGGGGGCGACTATGGCTACACCTTC.

The V call is TRBV4-2, the J call TRBJ2-3, with a weak D call TRBD2 (6 bases). The CDR3 has 13 amino acids. V lost 0 bases and J lost 10, with 11 bases in between. The V gene's germline CDR1 is LGHNA and CDR2 YNFKEQ. The CDR3 here is CASSQDNRRAQYF. In DNA, the CDR3 is TGTGCCAGCAGCCAAGATAATAGGAGGGCGCAGTATTTT.

V is TRBV6-1 and J is TRBJ2-7; 11 bases map to TRBD1. The CDR3 runs 17 residues. CDR1 is MNHNS and CDR2 is SASEGT in the germline V gene. V was pared by 2 bases and J by 3 bases, with 9 bases of the junction left unmatched. The CDR3 is CASSEPTGTGGDYEQYF. The CDR3 region has the DNA TGTGCCAGCAGTGAACCTACCGGGACAGGGGGGGACTACGAGCAGTACTTC.

The chain has TRBV5-1 and TRBJ2-1; no firm D call. The germline V gene encodes CDR1 SGHRS and CDR2 YFSETQ. The CDR3 extends over 14 amino acids. Trimming took 4 bases from V and 0 from J, leaving 8 bases between them. Written as DNA, the CDR3 is TGCGCCAGCAGCGTACAGTCCTCCTACAATGAGCAGTTCTTC. Translated: CASSVQSSYNEQFF.

Note on this clone: The sample has other DNA sequences that encode this CDR3 too. V and J are TRBV15 and TRBJ1-3; 8 bases align to TRBD1. Trimming cost V 0 bases and J 1 base; bases outside gene matches: 2. CDR1 and CDR2 (germline): LNHNV, YYDKDF (reference sequence). The CDR3 is made up of 16 amino acids. The CDR3: CATSRDRGPSGNTIYF. The CDR3 nucleotides are TGTGCCACCAGCAGAGACAGGGGGCCATCTGGAAACACCATATATTTT. The complete variable domain, with remaining parts taken from reference TRBV15 and TRBJ1-3, reads DAMVIQNPRYQVTQFGKPVTLSCSQTLNHNVMYWYQQKSSQAPKLLFHYYDKDFNNEADTPDNFQSRRPNTSFCFLDIRSPGLGDTAMYLCATSRDRGPSGNTIYFGEGSWLTVV.

The gene calls are TRBV28 and TRBJ2-7, with 7 bases lining up with TRBD1. From germline, CDR1 is MDHEN and CDR2 SYDVKM. Trimming took 7 bases from V and 1 from J; bases not matched to a gene: 7. The CDR3 is 14 amino acids. The CDR3: CASTRQGSSYEQYF. CDR3 DNA sequence: TGTGCCAGCACCCGACAGGGAAGTTCCTACGAGCAGTACTTC.

This clone came up once. The J gene is TRBJ2-2, the V gene TRBV19; D remains ambiguous. V gave up 6 bases and J gave up 4 bases, with 15 bases separating them. There are 15 residues in the CDR3. Germline V lookup: CDR1 LNHDA, CDR2 SQIVND (reference sequence). The CDR3 sequence is CASRPRQPSTGELFF. The DNA of the CDR3 is TGTGCCAGTAGGCCCAGACAACCGTCCACCGGGGAGCTGTTTTTT.

The V and J genes are TRBV7-2 and TRBJ1-2, with D tentatively TRBD1 (5 bases). Trimming took 4 bases from V and 7 from J, leaving 19 bases between them. Germline V CDR1 and CDR2: SGHTA, FQGNSA. CDR3 size: 15 residues. The CDR3 bases are TGTGCCAGCAGCTGGAGGGGACGGGGGGTCGCTGGCTACACCTTC. It is translated as CASSWRGRGVAGYTF.